The TCR beta chain described here comes from a study of T cells after yellow fever vaccination. This CDR3 comprises 14 residues. With 6 bases removed from V and 4 bases from J, the gap between germline ends came to 14 bases. CDR1 and CDR2 from the germline V gene are SGHRS and YFSETQ. This clonotype was observed many times. TCRdb passed the 5' RACE reads through MiXCR, listing each CDR3 protein once. The sample carries around 360,000 distinct CDR3 sequences, 11% recorded once. The sample consisted of PBMCs, taken on the day of the first yellow fever vaccination. The J gene is TRBJ2-1, the V gene TRBV5-1, with TRBD1 as a possible D gene (7 bases). The sequence came from a man aged 18 to 30 who received the YFV17D yellow fever vaccine. CDR3: CASKEGAQYNEQFF. CDR3 bases: TGCGCCAGCAAGGAGGGGGCGCAGTACAATGAGCAGTTCTTC.